Following are 3 T cell receptor beta chains from one sample sequenced in a study of T-cell reconstitution after alpha-beta-depleted transplantation in children (TCRdb year 2016). The sample's treatment or condition, from its label and the paper: allogeneic hematopoietic cell transplantation with graft depleted of TCRalphabeta T cells and CD19 B cells. Library preparation employed PCR. Sequencing took place on an Illumina HiSeq 2500. TCR libraries were prepared with molecular barcoding, using unique molecular identifiers to normalize TCRbeta repertoire quantification. The public sequencing data were trimmed at Q25 with fastp and processed into clonotypes with MiXCR by TCRdb, which kept only in-frame beta chains. Rows matching on CDR3 protein sequence are summarized as one entry with the most common DNA and genes. Within this sample are about a million distinct CDR3 sequences, with under 30% of them counted one time only. The ten largest make up around 30% of the sample.

Specimen: PBMCs, mostly from graft donor cells, collected 360 days after TCRalphabeta/CD19-depleted stem cell transplant. The receptors originated from a boy under two years old who had a stem cell transplant for SCID, so the T cells may come from the graft donor.

This clonotype was seen many times. The chain recombines TRBV10-3 with TRBJ2-3; TRBD1 is a possible D gene (6 bases). The CDR3 is 15 amino acids. Germline CDR1 and CDR2: ENHRY and SYGVKD. The germline V and J ends were trimmed by 4 bases and 2 bases, with 13 bases remaining between them. CDR3 amino acids: CAISAAGALTDTQYF. The CDR3 DNA is TGTGCCATCAGTGCTGCAGGGGCCCTCACAGATACGCAGTATTTT.

The J gene is TRBJ1-6, the V gene TRBV5-1; D is undetermined. This CDR3 has 17 residues. With 2 bases removed from V and 0 bases from J, the gap between germline ends came to 12 bases. CDR1 is SGHRS and CDR2 is YFSETQ in the germline V gene. CDR3 protein: CASSFELLSSYNSPLHF. Here the CDR3 DNA reads TGCGCCAGCAGCTTTGAGTTACTGAGCTCCTATAATTCACCCCTCCACTTT. The full variable domain, its missing parts supplied by reference TRBV5-1 and TRBJ1-6, is KAGVTQTPRYLIKTRGQQVTLSCSPISGHRSVSWYQQTPGQGLQFLFEYFSETQRNKGNFPGRFSGRQFSNSRSEMNVSTLELGDSALYLCASSFELLSSYNSPLHFGNGTRLTVT.

The J gene is TRBJ2-1, the V gene TRBV20-1; possibly TRBD2 for D (6 bases). Germline CDR1 and CDR2: DFQATT and SNEGSKA (reference sequence). Trimming took off 6 bases at V and 12 bases at J, with 27 bases between the two ends. The CDR3 spans 15 residues. CDR3 sequence: CSARYSGFGRGVQFF. The CDR3 bases are TGCAGTGCCAGATACAGCGGGTTTGGACGCGGAGTGCAGTTCTTC.